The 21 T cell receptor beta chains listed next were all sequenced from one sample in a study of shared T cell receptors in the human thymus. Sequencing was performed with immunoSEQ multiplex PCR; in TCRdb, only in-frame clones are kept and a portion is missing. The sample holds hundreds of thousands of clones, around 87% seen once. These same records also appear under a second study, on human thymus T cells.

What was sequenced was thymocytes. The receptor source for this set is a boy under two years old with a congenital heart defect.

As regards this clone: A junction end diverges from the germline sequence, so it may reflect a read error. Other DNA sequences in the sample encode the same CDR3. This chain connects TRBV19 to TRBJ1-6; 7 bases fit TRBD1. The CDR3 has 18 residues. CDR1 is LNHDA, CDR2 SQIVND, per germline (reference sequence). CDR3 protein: CASSALGDSTGINSPLHF. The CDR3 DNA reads TGTGCCAGTAGTGCCCTGGGGGACAGTACAGGGATCAATTCCCCCCTCCACTTT.

DNA for the CDR3: TGTGCCAGCAGCTTGGCCGGGGGGGGTAACTATGGCTACACCTTC. As protein: CASSLAGGGNYGYTF. The chain combines TRBV5-4 with TRBJ1-2; D perhaps matches TRBD1 (5 bases). Germline CDR1 is SGHNT and CDR2 is YYREEE (reference sequence). The CDR3 sequence is 15 residues long. V lost 0 bases, J lost 1 base, and 10 bases lay in between.

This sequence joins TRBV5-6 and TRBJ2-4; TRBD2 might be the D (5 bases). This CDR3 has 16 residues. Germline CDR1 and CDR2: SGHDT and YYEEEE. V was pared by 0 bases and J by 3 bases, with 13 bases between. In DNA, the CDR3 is TGTGCCAGCAGCTTGGCCTCCCCCCGGGGCAAAAACATTCAGTACTTC. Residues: CASSLASPRGKNIQYF.

This CDR3 is CASSTTHRGGTEAFF. The CDR3 DNA reads TGTGCCAGCAGTACTACTCACAGGGGCGGCACTGAAGCTTTCTTT. V gene TRBV28 combines with J gene TRBJ1-1, with TRBD1 identical over 7 bases. V gave up 5 bases and J gave up 4 bases; unmatched junction bases: 10. This CDR3 contains 15 residues. Germline loops: CDR1 MDHEN, CDR2 SYDVKM.

The CDR3 here is CASSQPATGVPLAKNIQYF. The CDR3 DNA is TGCGCCAGCAGCCAGCCTGCTACAGGGGTCCCTTTAGCCAAAAACATTCAGTACTTC. The rearrangement joins TRBV4-1 to TRBJ2-4, with 7 nucleotides matching TRBD1. Per the germline V gene, CDR1 is MGHRA and CDR2 is YSYEKL. The CDR3 is 19 residues long. J gave up 0 bases and V 3 bases, and 14 bases lay outside the gene matches.

For the CDR3, the DNA is TGTGCCAGCAGCCAGGCGGGACTAGCGGGAGGTAATGAGCAGTTCTTC. This codes for CASSQAGLAGGNEQFF. V usage is TRBV14 and J usage is TRBJ2-1, with 15 bases fitting TRBD2. The V gene's germline CDR1 is SGHDN and CDR2 FVKESK. Trimming cost V 3 bases and J 7 bases; bases outside gene matches: 4. This CDR3 has 16 residues.

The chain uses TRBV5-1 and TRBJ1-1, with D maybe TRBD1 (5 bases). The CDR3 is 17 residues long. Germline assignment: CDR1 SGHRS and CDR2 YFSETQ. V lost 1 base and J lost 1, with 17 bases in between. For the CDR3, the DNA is TGCGCCAGCAGCTTGTCCGGCGCACAGGACGGGAACACTGAAGCTTTCTTT. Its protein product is CASSLSGAQDGNTEAFF.

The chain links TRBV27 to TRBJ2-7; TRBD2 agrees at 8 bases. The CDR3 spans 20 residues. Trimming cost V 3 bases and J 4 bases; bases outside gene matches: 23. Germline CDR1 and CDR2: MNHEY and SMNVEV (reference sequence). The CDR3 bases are TGTGCCAGCAGTTTTCTTACAACCGGGACTAGGACCTCCCTACAATACGAGCAGTACTTC. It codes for CASSFLTTGTRTSLQYEQYF.

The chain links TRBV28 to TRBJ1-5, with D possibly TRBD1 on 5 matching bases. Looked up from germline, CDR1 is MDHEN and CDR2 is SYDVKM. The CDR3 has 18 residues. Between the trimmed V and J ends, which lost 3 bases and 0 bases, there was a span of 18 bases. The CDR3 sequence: CASSFLLRGVNSNQPQHF. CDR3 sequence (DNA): TGTGCCAGCAGTTTTCTTTTACGGGGGGTTAATAGCAATCAGCCCCAGCATTTT.

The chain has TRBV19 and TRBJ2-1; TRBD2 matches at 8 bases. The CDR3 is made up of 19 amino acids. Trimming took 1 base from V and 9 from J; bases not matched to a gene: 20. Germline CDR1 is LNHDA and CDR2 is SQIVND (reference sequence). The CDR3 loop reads CASSIVRASGHSLKAEQFF. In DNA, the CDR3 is TGTGCCAGTAGTATAGTCAGGGCTAGCGGGCATTCACTGAAGGCTGAGCAGTTCTTC.

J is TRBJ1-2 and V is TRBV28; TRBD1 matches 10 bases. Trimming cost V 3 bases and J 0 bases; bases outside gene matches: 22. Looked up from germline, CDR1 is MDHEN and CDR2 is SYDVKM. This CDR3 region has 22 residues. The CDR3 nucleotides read TGTGCCAGCAGTTTTGAGTGGGGGGGACAGGGGTCCCCCTCGCCGGCTAACTATGGCTACACCTTC. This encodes CASSFEWGGQGSPSPANYGYTF.

This chain's CDR3 is CQSGANVLTF. CDR3 in DNA: TGTCAATCTGGGGCCAACGTCCTGACTTTC. The chain couples TRBV30 to TRBJ2-6; the D is unclear. CDR1 and CDR2 from the germline V gene are GTSNPN and SVGIG (reference sequence). The CDR3 runs to 10 residues.

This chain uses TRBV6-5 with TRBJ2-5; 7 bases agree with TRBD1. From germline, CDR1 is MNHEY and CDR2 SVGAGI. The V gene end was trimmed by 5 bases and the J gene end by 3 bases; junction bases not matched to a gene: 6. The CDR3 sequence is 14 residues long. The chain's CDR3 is CASSATGTEETQYF. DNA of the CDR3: TGTGCCAGCAGTGCCACCGGGACAGAAGAGACCCAGTACTTC.

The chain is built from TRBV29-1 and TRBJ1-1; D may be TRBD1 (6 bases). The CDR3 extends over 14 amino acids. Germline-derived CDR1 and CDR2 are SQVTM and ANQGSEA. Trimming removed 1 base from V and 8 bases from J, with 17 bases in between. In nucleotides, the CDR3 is TGCAGCGTTGAAGGCACCAGGGGAGGGCTCGAAGCTTTCTTT. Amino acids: CSVEGTRGGLEAFF.

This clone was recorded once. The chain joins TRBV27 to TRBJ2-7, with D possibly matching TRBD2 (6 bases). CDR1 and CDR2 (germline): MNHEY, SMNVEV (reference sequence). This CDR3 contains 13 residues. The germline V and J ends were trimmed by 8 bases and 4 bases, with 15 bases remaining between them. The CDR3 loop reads CASGWGDRYEQYF. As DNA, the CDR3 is TGTGCCAGCGGATGGGGGGACCGATACGAGCAGTACTTC.

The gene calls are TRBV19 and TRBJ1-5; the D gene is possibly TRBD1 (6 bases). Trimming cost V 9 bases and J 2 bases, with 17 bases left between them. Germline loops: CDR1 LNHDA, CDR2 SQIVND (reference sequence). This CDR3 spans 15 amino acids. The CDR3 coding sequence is TGTGCCAGCAGTCGTGGGGGCTTAGGCAATCAGCCCCAGCATTTT. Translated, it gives CASSRGGLGNQPQHF.

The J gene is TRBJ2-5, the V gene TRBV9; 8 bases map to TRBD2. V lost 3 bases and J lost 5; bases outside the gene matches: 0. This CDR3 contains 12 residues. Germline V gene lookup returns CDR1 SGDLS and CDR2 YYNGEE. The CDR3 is CASSAGGETQYF. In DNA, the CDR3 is TGTGCCAGCAGCGCGGGGGGGGAGACCCAGTACTTC.

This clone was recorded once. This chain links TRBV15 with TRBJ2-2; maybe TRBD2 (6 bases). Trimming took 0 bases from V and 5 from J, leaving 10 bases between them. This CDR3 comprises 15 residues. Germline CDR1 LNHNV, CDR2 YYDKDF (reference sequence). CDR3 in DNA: TGTGCCACCAGCAGAGACGTGCGGGGAACCGGGGAGCTGTTTTTT. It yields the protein CATSRDVRGTGELFF.

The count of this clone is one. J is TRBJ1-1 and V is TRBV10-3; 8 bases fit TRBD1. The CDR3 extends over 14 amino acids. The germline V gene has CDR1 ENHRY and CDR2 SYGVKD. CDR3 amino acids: CVPRGTGRATEAFF. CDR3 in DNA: TGTGTCCCCCGAGGGACAGGCAGGGCCACTGAAGCTTTCTTT.

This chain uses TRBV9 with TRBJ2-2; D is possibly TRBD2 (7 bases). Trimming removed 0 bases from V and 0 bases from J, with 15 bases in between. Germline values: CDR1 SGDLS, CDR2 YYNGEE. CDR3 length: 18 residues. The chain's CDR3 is CASSVVGGDTANTGELFF. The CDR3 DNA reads TGTGCCAGCAGCGTAGTAGGGGGGGACACCGCGAACACCGGGGAGCTGTTTTTT.

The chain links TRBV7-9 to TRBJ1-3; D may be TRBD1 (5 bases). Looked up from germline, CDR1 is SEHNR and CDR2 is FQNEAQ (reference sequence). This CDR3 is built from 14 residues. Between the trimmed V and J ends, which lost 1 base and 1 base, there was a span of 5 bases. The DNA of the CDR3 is TGTGCCAGCAGCTTAGAGGGGTCTGGAAACACCATATATTTT. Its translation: CASSLEGSGNTIYF.